The T cell receptor (beta chain) under discussion was sequenced for a study of regulatory T cells in long-lasting Graves disease. Time point reported: newly diagnosed GD, antithyroid drugs for less than 3 months. Construction of the TCR library relied on RNA isolated from PBMCs. For TCR beta, libraries came from iRepertoire HTBI primers and Arm-PCR of CDR3 regions. TCRdb analysed the multiplex PCR reads with MiXCR anew, one entry per CDR3 protein. The sample has approximately 540,000 distinct CDR3 sequences, around 12% seen once; the top ten hold roughly 8.2%. Germline trimming cut 2 bases from V and 1 base from J; bases unmatched to any gene: 5. The CDR3 is 15 residues long. Germline CDR1 and CDR2: GTSNPN and SVGIG (reference sequence). This clonotype has at least ten counts. The same data also contributed to another study, on T cells in Graves' hyperthyroidism and ophthalmopathy.

Sequencing used peripheral blood mononuclear cells (PBMCs), obtained at new diagnosis, from a patient treated with antithyroid drugs. J is TRBJ2-3 and V is TRBV30; 8 bases fit TRBD2. The TCR originated in a woman aged 25 to 39 with Graves disease. CDR3 protein: CAWSTGLGGTDTQYF. Here the CDR3 DNA reads TGTGCCTGGAGTACGGGACTAGGAGGCACAGATACGCAGTATTTT.